These 6 T cell receptor beta chains came from one sample sequenced in a study of cytomegalovirus exposure and HLA in healthy donors. The PCR used 60 Vbeta and 13 Jbeta primers. Generated by immunoSEQ multiplex PCR, the TCRdb table keeps only in-frame clones and is missing some. The sample lists 55,000 or so clones, 78% occurring once. Sequencing used PBMCs. All receptors derive from a female donor in good health and CMV-seronegative.

The V gene is TRBV7-2, the J gene TRBJ1-3; D not certain. The germline V gene encodes CDR1 SGHTA and CDR2 FQGNSA. V was trimmed by 5 bases and J by 2 bases, leaving 13 bases between them. This CDR3 has 15 amino acids. CDR3 bases: TGTGCCAGCAGCCCTCGAGGTACCCCTGGAAACACCATATATTTT. It encodes CASSPRGTPGNTIYF.

This chain links TRBV7-9 with TRBJ2-7; a weak D match, TRBD2 (6 bases). The CDR3 has 14 residues. Germline V lookup: CDR1 SEHNR, CDR2 FQNEAQ (reference sequence). The germline V and J ends were trimmed by 2 bases and 1 base, with 9 bases remaining between them. As DNA, the CDR3 is TGTGCCAGCAGCTTAATGGCGGGATCCTACGAGCAGTACTTC. This codes for CASSLMAGSYEQYF.

The rearrangement links TRBV15 to TRBJ2-1; 10 nucleotides align to TRBD1. The ends lost 5 bases at V and 4 bases at J; junction bases unmatched: 8. In germline, CDR1 is LNHNV, CDR2 YYDKDF (reference sequence). The CDR3 has 16 residues. CDR3 nucleotide sequence: TGTGCCACCAGCCGGATCAGACAGGGGGCATACAATGAGCAGTTCTTC. Translation gives CATSRIRQGAYNEQFF.

In nucleotides, the CDR3 is TGCGCCAGCAGCCAAGATCCAGTAAACTATGGCTACACCTTC. It yields the protein CASSQDPVNYGYTF. The genes are TRBV4-3 and TRBJ1-2; no reliable D call. The CDR3 is 14 amino acids. V was pared by 0 bases and J by 2 bases, with 7 bases between. Germline assignment: CDR1 LGHNA and CDR2 YSLEER.

V usage is TRBV2 and J usage is TRBJ2-1; the match to TRBD1 covers 8 bases. From germline, CDR1 is SNHLY and CDR2 FYNNEI. Trimming cost V 6 bases and J 6 bases; bases outside gene matches: 7. This CDR3 has 14 amino acids. CDR3 residues: CASRGQGRFNEQFF. In nucleotides, the CDR3 is TGTGCCAGCAGAGGACAGGGCCGATTCAATGAGCAGTTCTTC. Full variable domain (remainder filled in from reference TRBV2 and TRBJ2-1): EPEVTQTPSHQVTQMGQEVILRCVPISNHLYFYWYRQILGQKVEFLVSFYNNEISEKSEIFDDQFSVERPDGSNFTLKIRSTKLEDSAMYFCASRGQGRFNEQFFGPGTRLTVL.

The chain links TRBV11-2 to TRBJ1-1, with a weak D call TRBD1 (6 bases). V was shortened by 6 bases and J by 1 base, with 18 bases between the two germline ends. Germline assignment: CDR1 SGHAT and CDR2 FQNNGV. The length of the CDR3 is 16 residues. The CDR3 sequence: CASSFNLIRGNTEAFF. CDR3 in DNA: TGTGCCAGCAGTTTTAACTTAATCAGGGGGAACACTGAAGCTTTCTTT. The full variable domain, completed using reference TRBV11-2 and TRBJ1-1, is EAGVAQSPRYKIIEKRQSVAFWCNPISGHATLYWYQQILGQGPKLLIQFQNNGVVDDSQLPKDRFSAERLKGVDSTLKIQPAKLEDSAVYLCASSFNLIRGNTEAFFGQGTRLTVV.